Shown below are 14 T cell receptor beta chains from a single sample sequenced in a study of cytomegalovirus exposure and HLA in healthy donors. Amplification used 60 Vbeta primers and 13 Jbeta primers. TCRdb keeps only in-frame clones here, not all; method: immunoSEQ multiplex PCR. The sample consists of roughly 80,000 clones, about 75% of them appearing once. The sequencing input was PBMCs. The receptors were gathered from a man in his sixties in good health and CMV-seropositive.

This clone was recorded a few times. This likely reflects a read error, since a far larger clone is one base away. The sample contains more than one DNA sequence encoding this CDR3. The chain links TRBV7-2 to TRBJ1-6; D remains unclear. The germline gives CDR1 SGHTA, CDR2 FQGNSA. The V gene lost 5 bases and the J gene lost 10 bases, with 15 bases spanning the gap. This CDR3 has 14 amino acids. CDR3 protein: CASSQDISLSPLHF. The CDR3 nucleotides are TGTGCCAGCAGCCAAGATATTTCACTATCACCCCTCCACTTT.

CDR3 residues: CASSPYRGHGYGYTF. CDR3 nucleotides: TGTGCCAGCTCACCTTACAGGGGACACGGGTATGGCTACACCTTC. This chain links TRBV18 with TRBJ1-2, with 7 nucleotides matching TRBD1. V lost 3 bases, J lost 5 bases, and 9 bases stayed unmatched. This CDR3 contains 15 residues. Germline assignment: CDR1 KGHSH and CDR2 LQKENI.

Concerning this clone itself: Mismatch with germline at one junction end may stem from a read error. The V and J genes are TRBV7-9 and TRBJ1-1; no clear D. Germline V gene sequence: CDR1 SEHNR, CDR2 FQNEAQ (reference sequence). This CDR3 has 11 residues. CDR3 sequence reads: CSSSYSLEAFF. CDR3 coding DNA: TGTTCCAGCAGCTATTCTCTTGAAGCTTTCTTT.

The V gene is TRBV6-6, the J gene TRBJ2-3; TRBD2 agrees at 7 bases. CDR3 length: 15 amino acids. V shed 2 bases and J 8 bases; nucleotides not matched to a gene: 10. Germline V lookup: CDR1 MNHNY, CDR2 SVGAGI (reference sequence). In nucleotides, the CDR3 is TGTGCCAGCAGTTACCCAGCGGGGTCCCAGATTACGCAGTATTTT. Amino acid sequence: CASSYPAGSQITQYF.

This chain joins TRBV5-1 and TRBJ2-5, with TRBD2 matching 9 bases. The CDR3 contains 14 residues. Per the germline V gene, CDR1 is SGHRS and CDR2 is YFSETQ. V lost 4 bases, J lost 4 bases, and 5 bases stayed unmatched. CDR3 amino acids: CASSARTSVETQYF. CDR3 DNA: TGCGCCAGCAGCGCCCGGACTAGCGTAGAGACCCAGTACTTC.

CDR3: CASSTQRDRSSGANVLTF. DNA of the CDR3: TGTGCCAGCTCGACCCAGAGGGACAGGAGCTCTGGGGCCAACGTCCTGACTTTC. The chain couples TRBV18 to TRBJ2-6; 8 positions match TRBD1. The CDR3 length is 18 residues. Trimming removed 6 bases from V and 0 bases from J; junction bases left unmatched: 10. The germline CDR1 and CDR2 sequences are KGHSH and LQKENI. Full variable domain (remainder filled in from reference TRBV18 and TRBJ2-6): NAGVMQNPRHLVRRRGQEARLRCSPMKGHSHVYWYRQLPEEGLKFMVYLQKENIIDESGMPKERFSAEFPKEGPSILRIQQVVRGDSAAYFCASSTQRDRSSGANVLTFGAGSRLTVL.

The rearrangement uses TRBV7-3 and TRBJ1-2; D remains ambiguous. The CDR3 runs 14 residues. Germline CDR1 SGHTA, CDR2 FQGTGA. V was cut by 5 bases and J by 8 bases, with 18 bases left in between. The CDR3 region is CASSEGSPGGGYTF. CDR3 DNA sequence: TGTGCCAGCAGCGAAGGGAGTCCTGGAGGAGGCTACACCTTC.

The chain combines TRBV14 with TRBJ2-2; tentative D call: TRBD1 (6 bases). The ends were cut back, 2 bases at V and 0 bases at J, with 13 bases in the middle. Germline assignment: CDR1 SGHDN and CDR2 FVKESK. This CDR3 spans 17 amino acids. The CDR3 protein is CASSQQGRGSNTGELFF. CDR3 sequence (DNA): TGTGCCAGCAGCCAACAGGGCAGGGGCTCGAACACCGGGGAGCTGTTTTTT.

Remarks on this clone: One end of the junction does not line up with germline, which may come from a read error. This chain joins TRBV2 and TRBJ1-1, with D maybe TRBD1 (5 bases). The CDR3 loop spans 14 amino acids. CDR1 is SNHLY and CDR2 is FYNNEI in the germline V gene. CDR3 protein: CASRRGRSDGETFF. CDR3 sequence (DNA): TGTGCCAGCAGGCGGGGACGGTCGGACGGTGAAACTTTCTTT.

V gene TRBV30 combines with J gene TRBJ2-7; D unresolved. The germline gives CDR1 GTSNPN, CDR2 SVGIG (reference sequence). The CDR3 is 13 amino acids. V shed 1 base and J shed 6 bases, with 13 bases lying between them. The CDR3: CAWSEVLRSEQYF. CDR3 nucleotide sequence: TGTGCCTGGAGTGAAGTATTAAGGAGCGAGCAGTACTTC.

The CDR3 region is CASTQDPGNRGYTF. The CDR3 coding sequence is TGTGCCAGCACGCAAGATCCAGGGAATAGGGGCTACACCTTC. The chain combines TRBV5-4 with TRBJ1-2, with D possibly TRBD1 on 5 matching bases. The CDR3 contains 14 residues. Germline CDR1 SGHNT, CDR2 YYREEE (reference sequence). The ends were cut back, 6 bases at V and 8 bases at J, with 20 bases in the middle.

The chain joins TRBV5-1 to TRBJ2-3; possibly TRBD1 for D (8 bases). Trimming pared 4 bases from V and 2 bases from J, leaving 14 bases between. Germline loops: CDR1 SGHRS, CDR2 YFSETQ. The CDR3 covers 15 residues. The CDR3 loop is CASSGGDRFTDTQYF. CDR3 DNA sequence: TGCGCCAGCAGCGGGGGGGACAGGTTCACAGATACGCAGTATTTT.

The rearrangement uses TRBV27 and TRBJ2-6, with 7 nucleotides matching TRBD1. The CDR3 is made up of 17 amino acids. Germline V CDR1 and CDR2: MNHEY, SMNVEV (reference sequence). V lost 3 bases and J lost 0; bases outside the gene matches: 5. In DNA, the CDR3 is TGTGCCAGCAGTTTGGGACAGTTCTACTCTGGGGCCAACGTCCTGACTTTC. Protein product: CASSLGQFYSGANVLTF.

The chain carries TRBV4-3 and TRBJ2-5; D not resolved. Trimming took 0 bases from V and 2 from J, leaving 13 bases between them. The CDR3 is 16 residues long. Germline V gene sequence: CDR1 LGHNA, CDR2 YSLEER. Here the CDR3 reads CASSQDVSLEQETQYF. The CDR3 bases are TGCGCCAGCAGCCAAGATGTTAGCCTAGAACAAGAGACCCAGTACTTC.